This T cell receptor beta chain derives from a study of T cells in Graves' hyperthyroidism and ophthalmopathy. General observations from the study: Ophthalmopathy cases were set apart from stable hyperthyroidism by a 13 V-J model.

Amplification yielded TCR beta CDR3 regions, with RNA transcripts as the source. The TCR CDR3 was amplified in a first-round RT-PCR using the HTBI primer set. MiXCR was run by TCRdb on the multiplex PCR reads, yielding one entry per CDR3 protein. Of around 300,000 distinct CDR3 sequences listed, roughly 15% are singletons. PBMCs came from about 10 ml fresh peripheral blood. The table lists this clonotype with many counts. Its antigen is currently unknown. V trimming: 4 bases; J trimming: 0 bases; junction bases outside the gene matches: 0. The CDR3 runs to 13 residues. CDR1 is ENHRY, CDR2 SYGVKD, per germline.

The genes are TRBV10-3 and TRBJ2-7; 7 bases line up with TRBD1. Sequenced sample: blood. This TCR was sampled from a woman aged 40 to 50 with Graves' hyperthyroidism. The CDR3 DNA reads as TGTGCCATCAGTGCAGGGGGCTCCTACGAGCAGTACTTC. Translated, it gives CAISAGGSYEQYF.